Below, 26 T cell receptor beta chains from the same sample are listed, as sequenced in a study of blood T cell repertoires in COVID-19. Repertoires were generated with immunoSEQ multiplex PCR, while TCRdb's copy carries only in-frame clones and drops some. This repertoire shows about 250,000 clones, roughly 80% found once; its top ten account for 3% to 4%. Input material: PBMCs or T cells enriched from blood (not recorded which). The receptors were sampled from a woman between 40 and 50 years old who had been exposed to COVID-19.

The chain couples TRBV6-5 to TRBJ2-1, with 7 nucleotides matching TRBD1. The V and J ends lost 2 bases and 7 bases, in that order; junction bases with no gene match: 11. CDR1 MNHEY and CDR2 SVGAGI come from the germline V gene. This CDR3 is built from 16 residues. This CDR3 is CASSYTSQGEMNEQFF. In DNA, the CDR3 is TGTGCCAGCAGTTACACCAGCCAGGGGGAGATGAATGAGCAGTTCTTC.

V is TRBV7-2 and J is TRBJ1-1; TRBD1 matches at 9 bases. V lost 6 bases to trimming and J lost 5 bases; unmatched junction nucleotides: 4. The CDR3 sequence is 13 residues long. The V gene's germline CDR1 is SGHTA and CDR2 FQGNSA. The CDR3 here is CASSWTGDTEAFF. CDR3 bases: TGTGCCAGCAGTTGGACAGGGGATACTGAAGCTTTCTTT.

This clone was seen a few times. The chain is built from TRBV11-2 and TRBJ1-1; the match to TRBD1 covers 8 bases. After removal of 2 bases from V and 7 bases from J, the junction contained 6 bases not matched to a gene. CDR3 length: 14 residues. Germline assignment: CDR1 SGHAT and CDR2 FQNNGV. The CDR3 loop reads CASSLQGALGEAFF. The CDR3, as DNA: TGTGCCAGCAGCTTACAGGGGGCGCTGGGTGAAGCTTTCTTT.

This clone turned up a few times. V and J are TRBV28 and TRBJ1-3, with no clear D. Trimming stripped 6 bases from V and 0 bases from J, with 18 bases between. Germline V lookup: CDR1 MDHEN, CDR2 SYDVKM. This CDR3 is built from 17 residues. The DNA of the CDR3 is TGTGCCAGCAGCCGTGTTGCCGTTCTAAGCTCTGGAAACACCATATATTTT. It codes for CASSRVAVLSSGNTIYF. Combining the CDR3 with reference TRBV28 and TRBJ1-3 gives the whole variable domain DVKVTQSSRYLVKRTGEKVFLECVQDMDHENMFWYRQDPGLGLRLIYFSYDVKMKEKGDIPEGYSVSREKKERFSLILESASTNQTSMYLCASSRVAVLSSGNTIYFGEGSWLTVV.

The rearrangement joins TRBV2 to TRBJ1-6, with TRBD1 identical over 7 bases. Germline V gene sequence: CDR1 SNHLY, CDR2 FYNNEI. CDR3 size: 17 residues. The V segment lost 6 bases and the J segment 9 bases; nucleotides outside the gene matches: 17. The CDR3 coding sequence is TGTGCCAGCAGGGCTGCATCATCGGGACAGCCGGTTTCACCCCTCCACTTT. It codes for CASRAASSGQPVSPLHF.

The genes are TRBV7-8 and TRBJ1-2; D is perhaps TRBD1 (5 bases). The length of the CDR3 is 17 residues. Germline lookup yields CDR1 SGHVS and CDR2 FQNEAQ. V dropped 2 bases and J dropped 4 bases, with 20 bases sitting between them. CDR3 protein: CASSLQPGDTISYGYTF. Written as DNA, the CDR3 is TGTGCCAGCAGCTTACAACCGGGGGATACCATATCCTATGGCTACACCTTC. The full variable domain, its missing parts supplied by reference TRBV7-8 and TRBJ1-2, is GAGVSQSPRYKVAKRGQDVALRCDPISGHVSLFWYQQALGQGPEFLTYFQNEAQLDKSGLPSDRFFAERPEGSVSTLKIQRTQQEDSAVYLCASSLQPGDTISYGYTFGSGTRLTVV.

V gene TRBV11-2 combines with J gene TRBJ1-1, with TRBD1 identical over 9 bases. CDR3 length: 12 residues. The germline V gene encodes CDR1 SGHAT and CDR2 FQNNGV. The V gene end was trimmed by 5 bases and the J gene end by 11 bases; junction bases not matched to a gene: 6. For the CDR3, the DNA is TGTGCCAGCAGCCGAGAGACAGGGGGTGCTTTCTTT. Translating gives CASSRETGGAFF.

The chain is built from TRBV4-1 and TRBJ2-3; D possibly corresponds to TRBD1 (6 bases). This CDR3 region has 15 residues. Germline CDR1 is MGHRA and CDR2 is YSYEKL. V was clipped by 0 bases and J by 4 bases, with 11 bases between them. The CDR3 is CASSQEGSGADTQYF. The CDR3 DNA sequence: TGCGCCAGCAGCCAAGAGGGGTCAGGGGCAGATACGCAGTATTTT.

V is TRBV5-1 and J is TRBJ2-1; TRBD1 matches at 9 bases. This CDR3 has 16 residues. In germline, CDR1 is SGHRS, CDR2 YFSETQ. The trim removed 0 bases at V and 6 bases at J, leaving 7 bases unmatched. The CDR3 protein is CASSLEQGADGNEQFF. The CDR3 DNA sequence: TGCGCCAGCAGCTTGGAACAGGGGGCCGACGGCAATGAGCAGTTCTTC.

This chain connects TRBV24-1 to TRBJ1-5, with a tentative D call TRBD1 (6 bases). In germline, CDR1 is KGHDR, CDR2 SFDVKD. V dropped 4 bases and J dropped 4 bases, with 7 bases sitting between them. CDR3 size: 13 residues. CDR3 loop: CATSETGNQPQHF. The DNA of the CDR3 is TGTGCCACCAGTGAAACAGGGAATCAGCCCCAGCATTTT.

CDR3 protein: CASSLLPTGTFNYGYTF. CDR3 nucleotides: TGTGCCAGCAGCCTACTCCCGACAGGGACCTTTAACTATGGCTACACCTTC. The chain employs TRBV3-1 (or the pseudogene TRBV3-2) and TRBJ1-2; 7 bases map to TRBD1. The germline V gene has CDR1 LGHDT and CDR2 YNNKEL (reference sequence). This CDR3 contains 17 residues. Unmatched junction bases numbered 12, after V lost 4 bases and J lost 1 base.

This sequence joins TRBV29-1 and TRBJ2-5; 10 nucleotides match TRBD2. Trimming removed 4 bases from V and 5 bases from J; junction bases left unmatched: 7. The CDR3 is 14 amino acids. CDR1 is SQVTM and CDR2 is ANQGSEA in the germline V gene. The CDR3 is CSVGGAGGPETQYF. DNA for the CDR3: TGCAGCGTTGGTGGAGCGGGGGGGCCGGAGACCCAGTACTTC.

This chain uses TRBV7-2 with TRBJ1-2; a weak D match, TRBD1 (5 bases). Trimming shortened V by 0 bases and J by 8 bases, and 10 bases separated the two germline ends. CDR1 and CDR2 from the germline V gene are SGHTA and FQGNSA. This CDR3 is 13 amino acids long. The CDR3 region is CASSLAGQGGYTF. DNA of the CDR3: TGTGCCAGCAGCTTAGCGGGTCAGGGAGGCTACACCTTC.

The chain is built from TRBV6-5 and TRBJ1-1; possibly TRBD1 for D (6 bases). The CDR3 has 12 residues. The germline V gene encodes CDR1 MNHEY and CDR2 SVGAGI. With 8 bases removed from V and 10 bases from J, the gap between germline ends came to 17 bases. The CDR3 here is CASLGGGRGAFF. The CDR3 DNA follows: TGTGCCAGCCTAGGGGGGGGTCGCGGAGCTTTCTTT.

The chain is built from TRBV3-1 (or the pseudogene TRBV3-2) and TRBJ1-3; D remains ambiguous. Trimming took 4 bases from V and 1 from J, leaving 5 bases between them. The CDR3 covers 13 residues. Germline V gene sequence: CDR1 LGHDT, CDR2 YNNKEL (reference sequence). The CDR3 DNA follows: TGTGCCAGCAGCCTAAATTCTGGAAACACCATATATTTT. Protein sequence: CASSLNSGNTIYF.

This clone showed up just a few times. The V gene is TRBV7-8, the J gene TRBJ2-2; 7 positions match TRBD1. V gave up 1 base and J gave up 5 bases; unmatched junction bases: 7. Germline assignment: CDR1 SGHVS and CDR2 FQNEAQ. This CDR3 contains 16 residues. This chain's CDR3 is CASSLGLRGRTGELFF. DNA of the CDR3: TGTGCCAGCAGCTTAGGATTGAGGGGGCGGACCGGGGAGCTGTTTTTT.

The chain is built from TRBV30 and TRBJ2-2; D is uncertain. Trimming shortened V by 6 bases and J by 6 bases, and 11 bases separated the two germline ends. The CDR3 has 12 amino acids. Germline CDR1 GTSNPN, CDR2 SVGIG (reference sequence). The CDR3 coding sequence is TGTGCCTGCCTGGGCAGTCCCGGGGAGCTGTTTTTT. Amino acids: CACLGSPGELFF.

Note on this clone: Sequence at one end of the junction differs from germline and may be a read error. The gene calls are TRBV29-1 and TRBJ1-3, with D unresolved. The CDR3 has 13 amino acids. CDR1 SQVTM and CDR2 ANQGSEA come from the germline V gene. CDR3 in DNA: TGCAGCGTTGAAGTCACTTTTAAGGAGGCACGAGTTTTT. Its protein product is CSVEVTFKEARVF.

V usage is TRBV28 and J usage is TRBJ1-1, with 8 bases identical to TRBD1. Germline CDR1 reads MDHEN; CDR2 reads SYDVKM. Trimming removed 5 bases from V and 1 base from J; junction bases left unmatched: 6. CDR3 size: 15 residues. The CDR3 DNA reads as TGTGCCAGCAGTCCCACAGGGGGGGGGAACACTGAAGCTTTCTTT. Protein sequence: CASSPTGGGNTEAFF. Complete variable domain (other parts from reference TRBV28 and TRBJ1-1): DVKVTQSSRYLVKRTGEKVFLECVQDMDHENMFWYRQDPGLGLRLIYFSYDVKMKEKGDIPEGYSVSREKKERFSLILESASTNQTSMYLCASSPTGGGNTEAFFGQGTRLTVV.

This clone was detected once. This chain links TRBV6-2 or TRBV6-3 with TRBJ1-2; 8 bases line up with TRBD1. The CDR3 loop spans 13 amino acids. V gave up 6 bases and J gave up 4 bases; unmatched junction bases: 4. CDR1 is MNHEY, CDR2 SVGEGT, per germline. The CDR3 DNA reads as TGTGCCAGCAGCCCGGGACAGGCCTATGGCTACACCTTC. Its protein product is CASSPGQAYGYTF.

The rearrangement joins TRBV4-1 to TRBJ2-5, with TRBD2 identical over 8 bases. Germline V gene lookup returns CDR1 MGHRA and CDR2 YSYEKL. V gave up 3 bases and J gave up 0 bases; unmatched junction bases: 3. CDR3 size: 15 residues. The DNA for the CDR3 is TGCGCCAGCAGCCAGAGCGGGGGATACCAAGAGACCCAGTACTTC. As protein: CASSQSGGYQETQYF.

This chain links TRBV19 with TRBJ1-2; a possible D gene is TRBD1 (5 bases). CDR1 is LNHDA and CDR2 is SQIVND in the germline V gene (reference sequence). V lost 9 bases, J lost 8 bases, and 19 bases lay in between. The CDR3 extends over 13 amino acids. The CDR3: CASQPGGTRGYTF. Here the CDR3 DNA reads TGTGCCAGCCAACCGGGGGGGACGAGAGGCTACACCTTC.

The chain combines TRBV6-5 with TRBJ2-3; D is ambiguous. CDR1 is MNHEY and CDR2 is SVGAGI in the germline V gene. The ends were cut back, 6 bases at V and 0 bases at J, with 13 bases in the middle. The CDR3 extends over 15 amino acids. CDR3 residues: CASSLGRPSTDTQYF. CDR3 coding DNA: TGTGCCAGCAGCCTAGGCCGTCCTAGCACAGATACGCAGTATTTT.

The chain joins TRBV3-1 (or the pseudogene TRBV3-2) to TRBJ2-5; no definite D call. Per germline, CDR1 LGHDT and CDR2 YNNKEL (reference sequence). The CDR3 contains 15 residues. Trimming took 1 base from V and 4 from J, leaving 13 bases between them. The CDR3 DNA reads TGTGCCAGCAGCCAAGGTCAGGTCCCAGCAGAGACCCAGTACTTC. This codes for CASSQGQVPAETQYF.

The V call is TRBV21-1, the J call TRBJ1-6. TRBV21-1 is given as a pseudogene. CDR3 length: 16 amino acids. Written as DNA, the CDR3 is TGTGCCAGCAGCAAAAGGTCCCGGGGATTTCGCTCACCCCTCCACTTT. The encoded protein is CASSKRSRGFRSPLHF.

The CDR3 DNA follows: TGCGCCAGCAGCTTGACAGGGTCAGATACGCAGTATTTT. Translated, it gives CASSLTGSDTQYF. This chain joins TRBV5-1 and TRBJ2-3; D might be TRBD1 (6 bases). The CDR3 is made up of 13 amino acids. Trimming shortened V by 1 base and J by 4 bases, and 7 bases separated the two germline ends. Germline values: CDR1 SGHRS, CDR2 YFSETQ.